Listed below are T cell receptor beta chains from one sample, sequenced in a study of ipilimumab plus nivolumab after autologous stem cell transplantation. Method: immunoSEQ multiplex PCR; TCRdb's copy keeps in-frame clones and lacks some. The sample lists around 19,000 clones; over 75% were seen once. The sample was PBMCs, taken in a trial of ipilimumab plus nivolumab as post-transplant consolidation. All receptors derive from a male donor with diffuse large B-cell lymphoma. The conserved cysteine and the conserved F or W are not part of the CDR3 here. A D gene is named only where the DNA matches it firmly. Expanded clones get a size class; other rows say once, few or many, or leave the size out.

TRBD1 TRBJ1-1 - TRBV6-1 ASSSTGGTEAF
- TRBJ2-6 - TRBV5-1 ASSPVAGANVLT
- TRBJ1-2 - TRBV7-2 ASSIAFLGALSGYT
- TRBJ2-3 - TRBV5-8 ASSPTDRRDTQY
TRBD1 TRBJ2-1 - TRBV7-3 ASSLVQGSYNEQF
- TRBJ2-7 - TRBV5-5 ASSLEADYEQY
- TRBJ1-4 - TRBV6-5 ASAGIGATNEKLF
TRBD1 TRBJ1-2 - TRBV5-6 ASSLEGQLIANYGYT
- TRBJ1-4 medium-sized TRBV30 AGEDSPNEKLF
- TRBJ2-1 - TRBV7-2 ASSSEIARGEQF
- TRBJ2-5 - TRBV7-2 ASNARTFSETQY
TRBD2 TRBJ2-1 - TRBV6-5 ASNRAGPPVNEQF
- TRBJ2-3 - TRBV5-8 ASSPRDPERDTQY
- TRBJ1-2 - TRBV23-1 ASSQSYRDGSNYGYT
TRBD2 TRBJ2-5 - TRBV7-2 ASSAYRGGSETQY
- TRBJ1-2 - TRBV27 ASRTSLGYT
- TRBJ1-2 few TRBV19 VILREDYGYT
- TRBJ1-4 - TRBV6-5 ASRQEGLTGEKLF
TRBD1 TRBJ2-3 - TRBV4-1 ATRQGVLGGTDTQY
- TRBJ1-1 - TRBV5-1 ASSVVDQNTEAF
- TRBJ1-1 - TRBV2 ASRVAF
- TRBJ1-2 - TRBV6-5 ASSYGAGRRGYT
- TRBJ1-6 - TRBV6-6 ASSRTAYSPLH
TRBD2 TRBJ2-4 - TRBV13 ASSLRSGEGAKNIQY
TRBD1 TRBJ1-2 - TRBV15 ATSTTGTGENYGYT
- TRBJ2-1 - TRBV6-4 ASSDTRQGNEQF
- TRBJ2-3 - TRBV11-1 ASSATGPQGTDTQY
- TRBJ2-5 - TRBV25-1 ASSELKTQY
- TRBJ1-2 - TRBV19 ASRDYGYT
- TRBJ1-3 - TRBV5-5 ASSLGASRPGNTIY
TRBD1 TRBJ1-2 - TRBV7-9 ASSSPPQGHNYGYT
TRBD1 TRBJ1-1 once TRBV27 ASRPTGGTEAF
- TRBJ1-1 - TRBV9 ASSEGTEAF
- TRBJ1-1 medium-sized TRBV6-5 ASSYSDKAF
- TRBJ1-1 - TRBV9 ASSVAPDAEAF
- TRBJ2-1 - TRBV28 ASSFSFLRNPGYNEQF
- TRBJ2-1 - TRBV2 ASSPKRVPNEQF
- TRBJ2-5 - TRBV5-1 ASSLDPGGETQY
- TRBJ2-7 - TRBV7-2 ASSSKAGPYEQY
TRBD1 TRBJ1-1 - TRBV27 ASSFRGRAEAF
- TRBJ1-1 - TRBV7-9 ASSFGRNEAF